The 20 T cell receptor beta chains presented below share a single source sample, sequenced in a study of T cell responses to AZD1222 COVID-19 vaccine. Only in-frame clones appear in the TCRdb table, and some are missing; sequencing was by immunoSEQ multiplex PCR. This sample has under 95,000 clones, with 89% found just once. The sequences come from peripheral blood, collected on day 0 of AZD1222 vaccination. These TCRs come from an adult in good health.

This CDR3 is CASSPRSSGTDTQYF. In DNA, the CDR3 is TGTGCCAGCAGCCCGCGTAGTAGTGGCACAGATACGCAGTATTTT. The genes are TRBV3-1 (or the pseudogene TRBV3-2) and TRBJ2-3; no clear D gene. With 4 bases removed from V and 1 base from J, the gap between germline ends came to 12 bases. Germline V gene data show CDR1 as LGHDT and CDR2 as YNNKEL (reference sequence). The CDR3 runs to 15 residues.

The chain combines TRBV2 with TRBJ2-2; 9 bases match TRBD1. Germline loops: CDR1 SNHLY, CDR2 FYNNEI. The CDR3 has 15 amino acids. Trimming cost V 5 bases and J 6 bases; bases outside gene matches: 7. The CDR3 DNA sequence: TGTGCCAGCAGTACCGGACAGGGGAATGCCGGGGAGCTGTTTTTT. Translating gives CASSTGQGNAGELFF. Variable domain in full (rest from reference TRBV2 and TRBJ2-2): EPEVTQTPSHQVTQMGQEVILRCVPISNHLYFYWYRQILGQKVEFLVSFYNNEISEKSEIFDDQFSVERPDGSNFTLKIRSTKLEDSAMYFCASSTGQGNAGELFFGEGSRLTVL.

The genes are TRBV21-1 and TRBJ1-2; TRBD1, the table's D call, lacks a check against the DNA. TRBV21-1 is a pseudogene segment. The CDR3 sequence is 15 residues long. CDR3 amino acids: CASSKATGGGDGYTF. The CDR3 nucleotides read TGTGCCAGCAGCAAAGCGACAGGGGGCGGCGATGGCTACACCTTC.

The chain combines TRBV5-4 with TRBJ2-1; D tentatively fits TRBD1 or TRBD2 (6 bases each). From germline, CDR1 is SGHNT and CDR2 YYREEE (reference sequence). The CDR3 length is 15 residues. Between the trimmed V and J ends, which lost 5 bases and 0 bases, there was a span of 12 bases. CDR3 amino acids: CASSRGASSYNEQFF. DNA of the CDR3: TGTGCCAGCAGTAGGGGGGCGAGCTCCTACAATGAGCAGTTCTTC.

The gene calls are TRBV30 and TRBJ2-3; D perhaps matches TRBD1 (6 bases). V was clipped by 2 bases and J by 3 bases, with 15 bases between them. Germline-derived CDR1 and CDR2 are GTSNPN and SVGIG (reference sequence). The length of the CDR3 is 15 residues. In nucleotides, the CDR3 is TGTGCCTGGAGTCCCCAGGGACACCGGACAGATACGCAGTATTTT. Protein: CAWSPQGHRTDTQYF. The full variable domain, rest sourced from reference TRBV30 and TRBJ2-3, is SQTIHQWPATLVQPVGSPLSLECTVEGTSNPNLYWYRQAAGRGLQLLFYSVGIGQISSEVPQNLSASRPQDRQFILSSKKLLLSDSGFYLCAWSPQGHRTDTQYFGPGTRLTVL.

V and J are TRBV18 and TRBJ2-5, with 11 bases identical to TRBD2. Germline trimming cut 4 bases from V and 2 bases from J; bases unmatched to any gene: 0. Germline lookup yields CDR1 KGHSH and CDR2 LQKENI. This CDR3 spans 14 amino acids. The CDR3 DNA follows: TGTGCCAGCTCACGGACTAGCGGGCAAGAGACCCAGTACTTC. Translated, it gives CASSRTSGQETQYF.

J is TRBJ2-7 and V is TRBV7-2; D call uncertain. The CDR3 sequence is 12 residues long. CDR1 SGHTA and CDR2 FQGNSA come from the germline V gene. Trimming removed 6 bases from V and 6 bases from J, with 12 bases in between. In nucleotides, the CDR3 is TGTGCCAGCAGTTACTCTAGATCCGAGCAGTACTTC. Amino acid sequence: CASSYSRSEQYF.

The CDR3 nucleotides read TGTGCCAGCATGACGCGCGGGGGCCCAGATACGCAGTATTTT. Its translation is CASMTRGGPDTQYF. The chain combines TRBV28 with TRBJ2-3; possibly TRBD2 for D (7 bases). Trimming cost V 7 bases and J 4 bases, with 15 bases left between them. CDR1 is MDHEN, CDR2 SYDVKM, per germline. CDR3 length: 14 residues.

The chain uses TRBV27 and TRBJ1-3; 9 nucleotides align to TRBD1. The V gene end was trimmed by 6 bases and the J gene end by 1 base; junction bases not matched to a gene: 4. Germline V lookup: CDR1 MNHEY, CDR2 SMNVEV (reference sequence). CDR3 length: 15 residues. This CDR3 is CASRSQGASGNTIYF. The CDR3 coding sequence is TGTGCCAGCAGGTCACAGGGGGCGTCTGGAAACACCATATATTTT.

The chain uses TRBV9 and TRBJ1-3, with 8 bases aligning to TRBD1. V lost 0 bases and J lost 3; bases outside the gene matches: 5. Per germline, CDR1 SGDLS and CDR2 YYNGEE. This CDR3 contains 16 residues. The CDR3 protein is CASSVERTGIGNTIYF. The DNA for the CDR3 is TGTGCCAGCAGCGTAGAGAGGACAGGGATTGGAAACACCATATATTTT. Variable domain in full (rest from reference TRBV9 and TRBJ1-3): DSGVTQTPKHLITATGQRVTLRCSPRSGDLSVYWYQQSLDQGLQFLIQYYNGEERAKGNILERFSAQQFPDLHSELNLSSLELGDSALYFCASSVERTGIGNTIYFGEGSWLTVV.

CDR3 nucleotides: TGTGCCAGCAGTCTACAATGGGGACAGGGGGCCTATGGCTACACCTTC. Protein product: CASSLQWGQGAYGYTF. The V call is TRBV28, the J call TRBJ1-2, with TRBD1 identical over 12 bases. From germline, CDR1 is MDHEN and CDR2 SYDVKM. This CDR3 region has 16 residues. The V segment lost 5 bases and the J segment 4 bases; nucleotides outside the gene matches: 8.

The chain joins TRBV5-8 to TRBJ1-1; TRBD1 might be the D (6 bases). The CDR3 runs 13 residues. CDR1 SGHTS and CDR2 YDEGEE come from the germline V gene. V was shortened by 2 bases and J by 5 bases, with 10 bases between the two germline ends. CDR3 DNA sequence: TGTGCCAGCAGCTTATCAGGGGAGACTGAAGCTTTCTTT. Amino acid sequence: CASSLSGETEAFF.

The count of this clone is one. The V and J genes are TRBV19 and TRBJ1-2, with 7 positions matching TRBD1. V trimming: 7 bases; J trimming: 0 bases; junction bases outside the gene matches: 14. The CDR3 consists of 17 residues. CDR1 is LNHDA, CDR2 SQIVND, per germline (reference sequence). This chain's CDR3 is CASTRRAGQAANYGYTF. CDR3 sequence (DNA): TGTGCCAGTACCCGAAGGGCTGGACAGGCAGCTAACTATGGCTACACCTTC. The whole variable domain, filled in from reference TRBV19 and TRBJ1-2, reads DGGITQSPKYLFRKEGQNVTLSCEQNLNHDAMYWYRQDPGQGLRLIYYSQIVNDFQKGDIAEGYSVSREKKESFPLTVTSAQKNPTAFYLCASTRRAGQAANYGYTFGSGTRLTVV.

This rearrangement joins TRBV18 to TRBJ1-6; 11 bases line up with TRBD1. CDR1 is KGHSH and CDR2 is LQKENI in the germline V gene. V trimming: 4 bases; J trimming: 10 bases; junction bases outside the gene matches: 3. The CDR3 totals 14 residues. CDR3 bases: TGTGCCAGCTCACAGGACAGGGGGCACTCACCCCTCCACTTT. It encodes CASSQDRGHSPLHF.

The V gene is TRBV6-5, the J gene TRBJ2-1; D gene ambiguous. V was trimmed by 3 bases and J by 2 bases, leaving 11 bases between them. This CDR3 has 15 amino acids. Germline lookup yields CDR1 MNHEY and CDR2 SVGAGI. This chain's CDR3 is CASSYTSSTYNEQFF. CDR3 in DNA: TGTGCCAGCAGTTATACAAGCTCGACCTACAATGAGCAGTTCTTC.

J is TRBJ2-1 and V is TRBV7-5; the table gives TRBD2 as D, unverified against the DNA. TRBV7-5 is flagged as a pseudogene. The CDR3 runs 16 residues. The CDR3 DNA is TGTGTCAGAAGCTTATGTCCGGGAGGGCCAGGGAATGAGCAGTTCTTC. Protein sequence: CVRSLCPGGPGNEQFF.

The V gene is TRBV4-2, the J gene TRBJ2-3; 15 bases agree with TRBD2. The CDR3 has 18 amino acids. Germline V CDR1 and CDR2: LGHNA, YNFKEQ. The J segment lost 2 bases and the V segment lost 1 base, leaving 4 bases of the junction unmatched. CDR3 sequence: CASSQAGTSGRNTDTQYF. For the CDR3, the DNA is TGTGCCAGCAGCCAAGCCGGGACTAGCGGGAGGAACACAGATACGCAGTATTTT.

This rearrangement joins TRBV9 to TRBJ2-7, with 10 bases lining up with TRBD1. V gave up 4 bases and J gave up 4 bases; unmatched junction bases: 8. This CDR3 comprises 15 residues. The germline V gene has CDR1 SGDLS and CDR2 YYNGEE. The CDR3 is CASSIGTGEKYEQYF. CDR3 bases: TGTGCCAGCAGCATTGGGACAGGGGAAAAGTACGAGCAGTACTTC. The full variable domain, with the rest looked up from reference TRBV9 and TRBJ2-7, is DSGVTQTPKHLITATGQRVTLRCSPRSGDLSVYWYQQSLDQGLQFLIQYYNGEERAKGNILERFSAQQFPDLHSELNLSSLELGDSALYFCASSIGTGEKYEQYFGPGTRLTVT.

The chain couples TRBV18 to TRBJ2-7; D is undetermined. The CDR3 loop spans 13 amino acids. Germline lookup yields CDR1 KGHSH and CDR2 LQKENI. V gave up 3 bases and J gave up 5 bases, with 11 bases separating them. CDR3 loop: CASSPMNSDEQYF. CDR3 coding DNA: TGTGCCAGCTCACCGATGAACAGCGACGAGCAGTACTTC. The full variable domain, in which reference TRBV18 and TRBJ2-7 provide the parts outside the CDR3, is NAGVMQNPRHLVRRRGQEARLRCSPMKGHSHVYWYRQLPEEGLKFMVYLQKENIIDESGMPKERFSAEFPKEGPSILRIQQVVRGDSAAYFCASSPMNSDEQYFGPGTRLTVT.

V usage is TRBV7-2 and J usage is TRBJ1-1, with 7 positions matching TRBD1. V dropped 7 bases and J dropped 5; count of bases not matched to a gene: 7. The CDR3 is made up of 13 amino acids. The germline V gene has CDR1 SGHTA and CDR2 FQGNSA. CDR3 in DNA: TGTGCCAGCACGAGGGGGCCTGTAACTGAAGCTTTCTTT. It translates to CASTRGPVTEAFF.